These T cell receptor beta chains were read from a single sample in a study of shared clonotypes between healthy human individuals. The table came from immunoSEQ multiplex PCR; TCRdb's copy has only in-frame clones and leaves some out. There are about a million clones in the sample; 77% occur only once, and approximately 0.9% lies in the top ten. The sample taken for sequencing was memory CD4+ T cells from PBMCs. The receptors originated from a man between 18 and 35 years old in good health. Some clones in this sample may be carry-over from other donors' samples. Both conserved end residues are part of each CDR3. A D gene is named only where the DNA matches it firmly. The size field is filled for only some rows; it gives once, few, many or a size class.

J gene | D gene | V gene | clone size | CDR3 protein | CDR3 DNA
TRBJ2-1 | TRBD1 | TRBV27 | NA | CASSLRDRGSNEQFF | TGTGCCAGCAGTTTAAGGGACAGGGGGTCCAATGAGCAGTTCTTC
TRBJ2-3 | TRBD1 | TRBV5-1 | NA | CASSSGQGEDTQYF | TGCGCCAGCAGCTCGGGACAGGGTGAAGATACGCAGTATTTT
TRBJ2-3 | TRBD2 | TRBV5-4 | NA | CASSLEGLAGATDTQYF | TGTGCCAGCAGCTTGGAGGGACTAGCGGGGGCCACAGATACGCAGTATTTT
TRBJ2-1 | NA | TRBV10-3 | NA | CAISEFRGSSYNEQFF | TGTGCCATCAGTGAATTTCGGGGCAGCTCCTACAATGAGCAGTTCTTC
TRBJ1-6 | NA | TRBV30 | NA | CAWSVRLSSPLHF | TGTGCCTGGAGTGTACGCCTCAGCTCACCCCTCCACTTT
TRBJ1-2 | TRBD1 | TRBV28 | NA | CASRNPTGAYGYTF | TGTGCCAGCAGAAACCCGACAGGGGCCTATGGCTACACCTTC
TRBJ2-1 | NA | TRBV7-3 | NA | CASSLESGGGVNEQFF | TGTGCCAGCAGCTTAGAGAGCGGAGGGGGCGTCAATGAGCAGTTCTTC
TRBJ2-1 | TRBD2 | TRBV5-6 | once | CASSPLASGSNEQFF | TGTGCCAGCAGCCCTTTGGCTAGCGGGAGCAATGAGCAGTTCTTC
TRBJ2-1 | NA | TRBV19 | NA | CASSPSPYNEQFF | TGTGCCAGTAGTCCCTCCCCCTACAATGAGCAGTTCTTC
TRBJ2-3 | TRBD1 | TRBV7-3 | few | CASSPDRGSTDTQYF | TGTGCCAGCAGCCCTGACAGGGGGAGCACAGATACGCAGTATTTT
TRBJ2-7 | TRBD1 | TRBV5-8 | NA | CASSRQGGPYEQYF | TGTGCCAGCAGCCGACAGGGTGGACCCTACGAGCAGTACTTC
TRBJ1-2 | NA | TRBV7-6 | NA | CASSGYGDTGGYTF | TGTGCCAGCAGCGGATACGGGGACACGGGTGGCTACACCTTC
TRBJ2-2 | TRBD1 | TRBV28 | NA | CASSGTGTGAGELFF | TGTGCCAGCAGTGGGACAGGGACCGGAGCCGGGGAGCTGTTTTTT
TRBJ1-1 | NA | TRBV2 | few | CASSDRTLNTEAFF | TGTGCCAGCAGTGACAGAACACTGAACACTGAAGCTTTCTTT
TRBJ2-4 | NA | TRBV10-1 | NA | CASSGPGLRAKNIQYF | TGCGCCAGCAGTGGCCCGGGGCTCCGAGCCAAAAACATTCAGTACTTC
TRBJ2-7 | TRBD2 | TRBV7-9 | once | CASSLVASGSHEQYF | TGTGCCAGCAGCTTAGTAGCTAGCGGGAGCCACGAGCAGTACTTC
TRBJ2-2 | TRBD1 | TRBV4-2 | few | CASSQEPRGQNTGELFF | TGTGCCAGCAGCCAAGAGCCCAGGGGGCAGAACACCGGGGAGCTGTTTTTT
TRBJ2-3 | TRBD1 | TRBV7-2 | NA | CASSPGRRTGAQYF | TGCGCCAGCAGCCCGGGACGACGTACAGGGGCGCAGTATTTT
TRBJ2-7 | TRBD1 | TRBV18 | once | CASSPPGTGLYEQYF | TGTGCCAGCTCACCACCCGGGACAGGGCTCTACGAGCAGTACTTC
TRBJ2-2 | NA | TRBV14 | NA | CASSQATVTGELFF | TGTGCCAGCAGCCAAGCAACAGTGACCGGGGAGCTGTTTTTT
TRBJ1-1 | NA | TRBV25-1 | NA | CASSTLWGLNTEAFF | TGTGCCAGCAGTACCCTGTGGGGTCTGAACACTGAAGCTTTCTTT
TRBJ2-7 | TRBD2 | TRBV28 | NA | CASSLRTSGLYEQYF | TGTGCCAGCAGTTTGAGGACTAGCGGCCTCTACGAGCAGTACTTC
TRBJ2-1 | TRBD2 | TRBV7-9 | few | CASSLPLRLAVYNEQFF | TGTGCCAGCAGCTTACCTTTAAGACTAGCGGTCTACAATGAGCAGTTCTTC
TRBJ2-5 | TRBD2 | TRBV30 | NA | CAWAPLQGLAGGEQYF | TGTGCCTGGGCGCCTTTACAGGGACTAGCGGGCGGGGAGCAGTACTTC